A selection of T cell receptor beta chains follows, all from one sample in a study of cytomegalovirus exposure and HLA in healthy donors. This table comes from immunoSEQ multiplex PCR, and its TCRdb copy is limited to in-frame clones, with some not included. The sample yields over 150,000 clones, over 70% seen once. The sequenced sample was PBMCs. These receptor sequences come from a woman between 45 and 60 years old in good health and CMV-seropositive. The CDR3 runs from the conserved cysteine through the conserved F or W. D genes are given only for firm matches. The size of a clone is reported for some rows only, either as once, few or many, or as a class for expanded clones.

abundance,d_gene,j_gene,v_gene,CDR3nt,CDR3aa
-,-,TRBJ1-4,TRBV5-1,TGCGCCAGCAGTCAGGGTTTCTCACTGGGGACTAATGAAAAACTGTTTTTT,CASSQGFSLGTNEKLFF
-,TRBD1,TRBJ1-2,TRBV2,TGTGCCAGCAGGCCGGGGGACAGGGGAAACTATGGCTACACCTTC,CASRPGDRGNYGYTF
-,TRBD2,TRBJ2-1,TRBV11-2,TGTGCCAGCAGCCTTAGGCTAGCGGGGTACAATGAGCAGTTCTTC,CASSLRLAGYNEQFF
once,TRBD1,TRBJ1-2,TRBV7-2,TGTGCCAGCAAGGGGGCCGGGGACTATGGCTACACCTTC,CASKGAGDYGYTF
-,-,TRBJ1-5,TRBV28,TGTGCCAGTACCCGAGGGGGTTATCAGCCCCAGCATTTT,CASTRGGYQPQHF
-,TRBD2,TRBJ2-7,TRBV11-2,TGTGCCAGCAGCTTACCTTCTAGCGGTCGTAAGTACTTC,CASSLPSSGRKYF
once,TRBD1,TRBJ1-5,TRBV19,TGTGCCAGTAGGGTTCAGGGGGCGAGGAGTCAGCCCCAGCATTTT,CASRVQGARSQPQHF
-,-,TRBJ2-7,TRBV18,TGTGCCAGCTCACCACCGGTTGCAGGGGCTGTATACGAGCAGTACTTC,CASSPPVAGAVYEQYF
-,-,TRBJ2-7,TRBV18,TGTGCCAGCTCACCAACCGACGGAGCGATCTACGAGCAGTACTTC,CASSPTDGAIYEQYF
-,-,TRBJ2-7,TRBV4-1,TGCGCCAGCAGCCAAGCCCCGGGAAACTCCTACGAGCAGTACTTC,CASSQAPGNSYEQYF
-,TRBD2,TRBJ2-5,TRBV6-1,TGTGCCAGCCGGGGACTAGCGGGAGGCGAGACCCAGTACTTC,CASRGLAGGETQYF
-,-,TRBJ2-5,TRBV7-6,TGTGCCAGCAGCTTAGGCGGGATTGAGACCCAGTACTTC,CASSLGGIETQYF
-,TRBD1,TRBJ2-7,TRBV5-1,TGCGCCAGCAGCTTGGAGGGGGCGGACGAGCAGTACTTC,CASSLEGADEQYF
-,TRBD1,TRBJ2-3,TRBV27,TGTGCCAGCAGTCTCGGACAGGGCACAGATACGCAGTATTTT,CASSLGQGTDTQYF
-,TRBD2,TRBJ2-5,TRBV9,TGTGCCAGCAGCCCAAGACTAGCGGGGGGGCCAGTTCAAGAGACCCAGTACTTC,CASSPRLAGGPVQETQYF
-,-,TRBJ1-4,TRBV6-1,TGTGCCAGCAGTGATGGACCAGGGGATGAAAAACTGTTTTTT,CASSDGPGDEKLFF
once,-,TRBJ1-2,TRBV9,TGTGCCAGCAGCGTAAGGGGGAGTCCTAACTATGGCTACACCTTC,CASSVRGSPNYGYTF
-,TRBD1,TRBJ2-3,TRBV7-3,TGTGCCAGCAGCCCCGACAGGGGGGTAGATACGCAGTATTTT,CASSPDRGVDTQYF
-,-,TRBJ1-1,TRBV10-3,TGTGCCATCAGTGAGCGAGGCGACGGCACTGAAGCTTTCTTT,CAISERGDGTEAFF
few,TRBD2,TRBJ2-1,TRBV5-4,TGTGCCAGCAGCTTGGGAACGGGGGGATACAATGAGCAGTTCTTC,CASSLGTGGYNEQFF
once,TRBD1,TRBJ1-3,TRBV30,TGTGCCTGGACCCCCTGGGAGACAGGGGTTGGAAACACCATATATTTT,CAWTPWETGVGNTIYF
-,-,TRBJ1-2,TRBV5-6,TGTGCCAGCAGCTTGGGAGCGGGAGTAGGCTACACCTTC,CASSLGAGVGYTF
-,-,TRBJ2-1,TRBV4-3,TGCGCCAGCAGCCACAGGGGGGCAGATGAGCAGTTCTTC,CASSHRGADEQFF
-,-,TRBJ2-1,TRBV5-6,TGTGCCAGCAGCTACTACAGGGATGAGCAGTTCTTC,CASSYYRDEQFF
-,-,TRBJ2-7,TRBV19,TGTGCCAGTAGTAAGACAGTTCCCCCCTACGAGCAGTACTTC,CASSKTVPPYEQYF
-,-,TRBJ2-1,TRBV6-5,TGTGCCAGCAGTAGCCAGGGTGGCGAGCAGTTCTTC,CASSSQGGEQFF
-,-,TRBJ2-6,TRBV28,TGTGCCAGCAGGGTCAGCTCTGGGGCCAACGGCCTGACTTTC,CASRVSSGANGLTF
-,-,TRBJ1-1,TRBV5-4,TGTGCCAGCAGCCCGCCAAAAGGGCCAGGGCAGGGAACTGAAGCTTTCTTT,CASSPPKGPGQGTEAFF
-,-,TRBJ1-1,TRBV12-5,TGTGCTAGTGGTTCCAGCGGGGAGACTGAAGCTTTCTTT,CASGSSGETEAFF
-,TRBD1,TRBJ1-3,TRBV4-2,TGTGCCAGCAGCCTTACAGGGGGCGCGAGTGGAAACACCATATATTTT,CASSLTGGASGNTIYF
few,-,TRBJ1-2,TRBV6-5,TGTGCCAGCAGTTACTCGACGGGATATGGCTACACCTTC,CASSYSTGYGYTF
-,-,TRBJ1-5,TRBV19,TGTGCCAGTAGTCAGCAGGCCCATCAGCCCCAGCATTTT,CASSQQAHQPQHF
-,TRBD2,TRBJ2-7,TRBV27,TGTGCCAGCAGTTTATCTACTAGCGGCTACGAGCAGTACTTC,CASSLSTSGYEQYF
-,-,TRBJ2-3,TRBV12-5,TGTGCTAGTGGTTTGGTAATCTGGGGAGGTGGAGATACGCAGTATTTT,CASGLVIWGGGDTQYF
-,TRBD1,TRBJ1-2,TRBV7-2,TGTGCCAGCAGCTTAGCGCCCGACAGGGGGAGAGGGAACACCTTC,CASSLAPDRGRGNTF
-,-,TRBJ1-6,TRBV27,TGTGCCAGCAGTTTGGAACAGGTTAATTCACCCCTCCACTTT,CASSLEQVNSPLHF
-,TRBD1,TRBJ1-4,TRBV19,TGTGCCAGTAGTACTTCCGGACGAGGACAGGCGGGTGAAAAACTGTTTTTT,CASSTSGRGQAGEKLFF
-,-,TRBJ1-6,TRBV7-2,TGTGCCAGCAGCTTCAGTTCGTCCCCCCTCCACTTT,CASSFSSSPLHF
-,TRBD1,TRBJ2-2,TRBV7-3,TGTGCCAGCAGCTTGGGACAGGGGGCCGGGGAGCTGTTTTTT,CASSLGQGAGELFF
few,-,TRBJ2-3,TRBV28,TGTGCCAGCAGTTTTTCGGGGGGCACAGATACGCAGTATTTT,CASSFSGGTDTQYF
once,-,TRBJ1-2,TRBV19,TGTGCCACCGCGACAGACCGTTATGGCTACACCTTC,CATATDRYGYTF
-,TRBD2,TRBJ2-7,TRBV29-1,TGCAGCGTTGAAATAGCGGGGGGCTACGAGCAGTACTTC,CSVEIAGGYEQYF
-,-,TRBJ1-4,TRBV18,TGTGCCAGCTCACCCAACAGGGCAACTAATGAAAAACTGTTTTTT,CASSPNRATNEKLFF
-,-,TRBJ1-2,TRBV5-4,TGTGCCAGCAGTCTGGGTGCAGGACTCTATGGCTACACCTTC,CASSLGAGLYGYTF